This T cell receptor beta chain originates from a study of graft-versus-host responses after intestinal transplantation. The study, taken as a whole, reports: GvH clones occurred in recipient marrow; some first appeared in ileum or blood. An association linked early post-transplant HvG declines with peak circulating GvH clone levels.

To note about this clone: Its target is unknown.

Generated by immunoSEQ multiplex PCR, the TCRdb table keeps only in-frame clones and is missing some. The sample consists of over 100,000 clones, less than 90% of them appearing once. CDR3 size: 14 residues. From germline, CDR1 is GTSNPN and CDR2 SVGIG (reference sequence). V was shortened by 2 bases and J by 7 bases, with 17 bases between the two germline ends. The rearrangement uses TRBV30 and TRBJ1-2; D perhaps matches TRBD1 (5 bases). The TCR sequence derives from a human donor who received an intestinal transplant. The sequences come from unstimulated CD4+ T cells sorted from spleen or lymph node cells, collected before intestinal transplant. The CDR3 spells CAWSPGPSPRGYTF. CDR3 sequence (DNA): TGTGCCTGGAGTCCGGGGCCCTCTCCCCGTGGCTACACCTTC. Full variable domain (outside the CDR3, taken from reference TRBV30 and TRBJ1-2): SQTIHQWPATLVQPVGSPLSLECTVEGTSNPNLYWYRQAAGRGLQLLFYSVGIGQISSEVPQNLSASRPQDRQFILSSKKLLLSDSGFYLCAWSPGPSPRGYTFGSGTRLTVV.